These 21 T cell receptor beta chains were all obtained from the same sample, sequenced in a study of CD8 T cells in ankylosing spondylitis (TCRdb year 2017). The library was obtained by 5' RACE. Sequencing was carried out with an Illumina HiSeq 2500. TCRdb redid the processing of the public reads, applying fastp at Q25 and MiXCR, and retained in-frame beta chains. Rows are unified per CDR3 protein, each entry keeping the most common DNA and genes. A total of 150,000 to 200,000 distinct CDR3 sequences appear in this sample, 15% to 20% of them only once. The ten most abundant clones make up around 4.7% of the sample. Sequencing used blood, either unsorted or a sorted T cell fraction (not recorded which). Receptors originate from a male donor under 30 with ankylosing spondylitis or in good health (not recorded which). Donor details come from another sample of the same person, matched by shared clones.

The table lists this clonotype with many counts. The chain combines TRBV6-1 with TRBJ2-2, with D maybe TRBD2 (7 bases). CDR1 and CDR2 from the germline V gene are MNHNS and SASEGT. The CDR3 is made up of 19 amino acids. The V and J ends lost 3 bases and 3 bases respectively, with 23 bases between them. DNA of the CDR3: TGTGCCAGCAGTGACCTGGGGGGGGCCAAATCTCAGGACACCGGGGAGCTGTTTTTT. The encoded protein is CASSDLGGAKSQDTGELFF.

This clonotype has a count of ten or more. V usage is TRBV13 and J usage is TRBJ2-7, with D perhaps matching TRBD1 or TRBD2 (5 bases each). Germline assignment: CDR1 PRHDT and CDR2 FYEKMQ (reference sequence). V lost 5 bases and J 2 bases, leaving 19 bases between the germline ends. The CDR3 is 16 amino acids. For the CDR3, the DNA is TGTGCCAGCAGCCCTTTCCAAGAGGGGACGACCTACGAGCAGTACGTC. Translation: CASSPFQEGTTYEQYV.

In this sample, this clonotype turned up many times. The chain joins TRBV7-8 to TRBJ2-7; 10 bases are shared with TRBD2. Per germline, CDR1 SGHVS and CDR2 FQNEAQ. Trimming took 2 bases from V and 6 from J; bases not matched to a gene: 7. The length of the CDR3 is 15 residues. In DNA, the CDR3 is TGTGCCAGCAGCTTATACGGGACTAGCGTTGGCGAGCAGTACGTC. Its protein is CASSLYGTSVGEQYV.

Ten or more counts support this clonotype. V is TRBV5-1 and J is TRBJ1-1; D is perhaps TRBD1 (6 bases). Germline CDR1 is SGHRS and CDR2 is YFSETQ. V gave up 0 bases and J gave up 4 bases, with 13 bases separating them. The CDR3 covers 15 residues. CDR3 DNA: TGCGCCAGCAGCTTGGAGCGGGGGCTCGTCACTGAAGCTTTCTTT. Protein: CASSLERGLVTEAFF.

The chain links TRBV29-1 to TRBJ2-3; TRBD1 is a possible D gene (5 bases). V shed 6 bases and J shed 4 bases, with 11 bases lying between them. Looked up from germline, CDR1 is SQVTM and CDR2 is ANQGSEA. The CDR3 totals 12 residues. CDR3 nucleotides: TGCAGCGTCTTAAGACAGTCAGATACGCAGTATTTT. Its translation is CSVLRQSDTQYF.

This clonotype was counted many times. V usage is TRBV7-9 and J usage is TRBJ2-1, with TRBD2 identical over 8 bases. The germline CDR1 and CDR2 sequences are SEHNR and FQNEAQ (reference sequence). V lost 1 base to trimming and J lost 8 bases; unmatched junction nucleotides: 7. The CDR3 consists of 15 residues. The CDR3 bases are TGTGCCAGCAGCTTAGTACGGGAGGGCCGTTATGAGCAGTTCTTC. Its translation: CASSLVREGRYEQFF.

This clonotype was counted ten times or more. The chain recombines TRBV3-1 with TRBJ2-4; D gene ambiguous. This CDR3 has 15 amino acids. Germline CDR1 and CDR2: LGHDT and YNNKEL (reference sequence). V lost 1 base, J lost 0 bases, and 7 bases lay in between. The CDR3 spells CASSQGFAAKNIQYF. The CDR3 DNA sequence: TGTGCCAGCAGCCAAGGCTTCGCAGCCAAAAACATTCAGTACTTC.

The V and J genes are TRBV15 and TRBJ2-3; D tentatively fits TRBD1 or TRBD2 (5 bases each). Germline CDR1 reads LNHNV; CDR2 reads YYDKDF (reference sequence). V dropped 5 bases and J dropped 4 bases, with 10 bases sitting between them. This CDR3 has 13 residues. CDR3 sequence (DNA): TGTGCCACCAGCCGGGACCTCCCAGATACGCAGTATTTT. Protein sequence: CATSRDLPDTQYF.

This clonotype has at least ten counts. The V call is TRBV6-2 or TRBV6-3, the J call TRBJ2-1, with 11 bases fitting TRBD2. This CDR3 is 15 amino acids long. V lost 6 bases, J lost 5 bases, and 6 bases stayed unmatched. The V gene's germline CDR1 is MNHEY and CDR2 SVGEGT. CDR3 nucleotides: TGTGCCAGCAGCCTCCTAGCGGGAGGCAACAATGAGCAGTTCTTC. The encoded protein is CASSLLAGGNNEQFF.

This clonotype was recorded at least ten times. CDR3 bases: TGTGCCAGCAGCTTGGGACAGGGCGGCCACGAGCAGTACTTC. Amino acid sequence: CASSLGQGGHEQYF. The chain recombines TRBV7-9 with TRBJ2-7; TRBD1 aligns across 9 bases. Germline loops: CDR1 SEHNR, CDR2 FQNEAQ (reference sequence). Trimming at V came to 3 bases and at J to 5 bases, leaving 5 bases not matched to a gene. The CDR3 has 14 residues.

This chain links TRBV27 with TRBJ2-3, with TRBD2 identical over 8 bases. Germline CDR1 reads MNHEY; CDR2 reads SMNVEV (reference sequence). The CDR3 is made up of 15 amino acids. Trimming at V came to 11 bases and at J to 4 bases, leaving 14 bases not matched to a gene. As DNA, the CDR3 is TGTGCCCCCCTCGGTCAAGCGGGAGTGGCAGATACGCAGTATTTT. Its protein is CAPLGQAGVADTQYF.

In this sample, this clonotype turned up many times. V and J are TRBV29-1 and TRBJ2-3, with D possibly called TRBD1 or TRBD2 (6 bases each). Between the trimmed V and J ends, which lost 8 bases and 5 bases, there was a span of 20 bases. CDR1 is SQVTM, CDR2 ANQGSEA, per germline. The CDR3 runs 14 residues. The CDR3 sequence: CSTKGGGFRDTQYF. CDR3 sequence (DNA): TGCAGCACCAAGGGGGGAGGTTTTAGAGATACGCAGTATTTT.

There are many counts of this clonotype. This chain links TRBV29-1 with TRBJ2-5; tentatively, D is TRBD2 (5 bases). Trimming took 2 bases from V and 7 from J, leaving 5 bases between them. Germline V gene sequence: CDR1 SQVTM, CDR2 ANQGSEA. The CDR3 extends over 10 amino acids. CDR3 coding DNA: TGCAGCGTTGAAAGCGGGACCCAGTACTTC. Residues: CSVESGTQYF.

This clonotype showed up many times. The genes are TRBV12-3 or TRBV12-4 and TRBJ1-1; D is possibly TRBD1 (5 bases). The V end lost 6 bases, the J end lost 10 bases, and 15 bases lay between the germline ends. This CDR3 is built from 12 residues. The CDR3 sequence is CASSSPGGGAFF. The CDR3 DNA follows: TGTGCCAGCAGCTCCCCCGGTGGGGGAGCTTTCTTT.

This clonotype has a count of ten or more. The CDR3 protein is CASSQERDKEFF. The DNA of the CDR3 is TGTGCCAGCAGCCAAGAAAGGGACAAGGAGTTCTTC. The chain employs TRBV4-2 and TRBJ2-1, with D perhaps matching TRBD1 (6 bases). CDR1 and CDR2 (germline): LGHNA, YNFKEQ. Trimming removed 0 bases at V and 14 bases at J, with 11 bases between. The CDR3 totals 12 residues.

This clonotype has a count of ten or more. The chain recombines TRBV5-1 with TRBJ1-2, with 8 positions matching TRBD1. From germline, CDR1 is SGHRS and CDR2 YFSETQ. The CDR3 is 16 residues long. After removal of 4 bases from V and 4 bases from J, the junction contained 12 bases not matched to a gene. In nucleotides, the CDR3 is TGCGCCAGCAGCCACACTACTACAGGGGGTGCCTATGGCTACACCTTC. Translated: CASSHTTTGGAYGYTF.

This clonotype showed up many times. This sequence joins TRBV4-1 and TRBJ1-1; the D gene is possibly TRBD1 (6 bases). The V gene's germline CDR1 is MGHRA and CDR2 YSYEKL. Trimming removed 5 bases at V and 1 base at J, with 17 bases between. The CDR3 length is 16 residues. The CDR3 is CASSDAGGARNTEAFF. In DNA form, the CDR3 reads TGCGCCAGCAGCGACGCGGGGGGGGCAAGGAACACTGAAGCTTTCTTT.

Ten or more counts support this clonotype. The chain employs TRBV28 and TRBJ2-2; the match to TRBD2 covers 14 bases. CDR3 length: 20 residues. Germline V gene sequence: CDR1 MDHEN, CDR2 SYDVKM. J gave up 1 base and V 4 bases, and 11 bases lay outside the gene matches. As DNA, the CDR3 is TGTGCCAGCAGTTCCCTCTCGACCGGGACTAGCGGGAGGAACACCGGGGAGCTGTTTTTT. This gives the protein CASSSLSTGTSGRNTGELFF. Combining the CDR3 with reference TRBV28 and TRBJ2-2 gives the whole variable domain DVKVTQSSRYLVKRTGEKVFLECVQDMDHENMFWYRQDPGLGLRLIYFSYDVKMKEKGDIPEGYSVSREKKERFSLILESASTNQTSMYLCASSSLSTGTSGRNTGELFFGEGSRLTVL.

This clonotype showed up many times. The V call is TRBV7-9, the J call TRBJ2-1; possible D gene TRBD2, 6 bases. Trimming cost V 10 bases and J 7 bases, with 20 bases left between them. Germline V lookup: CDR1 SEHNR, CDR2 FQNEAQ (reference sequence). The CDR3 consists of 14 residues. The DNA for the CDR3 is TGTGCCACCGGACAATTCCGGGGGAGGAATGAGCAGTTCTTC. Translation: CATGQFRGRNEQFF.

The V gene is TRBV7-2, the J gene TRBJ2-7; D not resolved. This CDR3 comprises 12 residues. Germline lookup yields CDR1 SGHTA and CDR2 FQGNSA. Trimming removed 4 bases at V and 4 bases at J, with 8 bases between. Here the CDR3 reads CASSSNGYEQYF. The CDR3 nucleotides are TGTGCCAGCAGCTCGAACGGGTACGAGCAGTACTTC.

This clonotype was observed at least ten times. This chain uses TRBV5-1 with TRBJ2-7; 10 positions match TRBD1. The junction had 8 bases not matched to a gene; V was cut back by 4 bases and J by 4 bases. The germline V gene has CDR1 SGHRS and CDR2 YFSETQ. This CDR3 region has 15 residues. In nucleotides, the CDR3 is TGCGCCAGCAGCCCAGGACAGGGGGGACTATACGAGCAGTACGTC. The encoded protein is CASSPGQGGLYEQYV.